This TCR beta chain stems from a study of T cell changes during pregnancy in multiple sclerosis. V lost 3 bases to trimming and J lost 5 bases, with 16 bases between them. Germline CDR1 is MGHRA and CDR2 is YSYEKL. The CDR3 covers 16 residues. Some clones are missing from TCRdb's copy, which holds only in-frame ones; the method was immunoSEQ multiplex PCR. The sample has more than 100,000 clones, almost 95% seen once. The specimen was peripheral blood, collected after pregnancy. The V call is TRBV4-1, the J call TRBJ1-4; maybe TRBD1 (6 bases). The origin of this receptor is a female donor with multiple sclerosis, enrolled in a pregnancy study. This CDR3 reads CASSHPRGGANEKLFF. The CDR3 nucleotides are TGCGCCAGCAGCCATCCCAGGGGAGGGGCAAATGAAAAACTGTTTTTT.